This T cell receptor (beta chain) emerged from a study of blood T cell repertoires in COVID-19. Study as a whole: Sources were T cells, B-cell-depleted T cells, or PBMCs; the material itself was cDNA or gDNA.

The germline V gene has CDR1 SGDLS and CDR2 YYNGEE. The J segment lost 0 bases and the V segment lost 0 bases, leaving 10 bases of the junction unmatched. The CDR3 is made up of 19 amino acids. Original processing methods: It was from reference gene primer amplification that nucleated cell counts were estimated. Here immunoSEQ multiplex PCR was the method, and the copy in TCRdb shows in-frame clones only, minus some. V and J calls and clone size follow that table, whereas D and trimming were derived from the DNA. The sample lists roughly 150,000 clones, 83% occurring once. The clonotype comes from an elderly woman with acute or convalescent COVID-19. The sequencing input was peripheral blood. The chain links TRBV9 to TRBJ2-5; 11 bases fit TRBD2. The CDR3 DNA reads as TGTGCCAGCAGCGTAGCAACTAGCGGGAGCGGAGTGTACCAAGAGACCCAGTACTTC. It specifies CASSVATSGSGVYQETQYF.